This T cell receptor beta chain stems from a study of tumor and adjacent non-tumor tissue in lung cancer. Study in general: Patients comprised 12 adenocarcinoma, 2 squamous cell carcinoma and 1 small cell lung cancer. The patients, some ten men and about 5 women, were about 30 to 85 with stage I to III disease. Samples averaged about 3.8 million productive TCRbeta reads each.

Germline CDR1 MDHEN, CDR2 SYDVKM. There are 14 residues in the CDR3. Deletions cut 1 base from V and 2 bases from J, with 9 bases between. This clonotype was counted ten times or more. No cell sorting was done before RNA was extracted from the tissue. The library came from three nested PCR rounds adapted from ARM-PCR protocols. TCRdb called the multiplex PCR reads again in MiXCR, with one record for every CDR3 protein. The data contain roughly 75,000 distinct CDR3 sequences, more than 60% of them singletons. The origin of this receptor is a woman aged 45-59 years with non-small cell lung cancer. The sample was lung tumor tissue. The chain has TRBV28 and TRBJ2-7, with D unresolved. This chain's CDR3 is CASSLLIRPYEQYF. CDR3 nucleotide sequence: TGTGCCAGCAGTTTATTGATCCGCCCCTACGAGCAGTACTTC.